This is a list of T cell receptor beta chains from one sample in a study of blood T cell repertoires in COVID-19. Using immunoSEQ multiplex PCR, the repertoire was profiled, and TCRdb retains in-frame clones only, with some absent. Here the sample spans 120,000 to 150,000 clones, roughly nine tenths being singletons. The sample taken for sequencing was peripheral blood. The receptors originated from a man aged 18 to 29 with COVID-19, enrolled during active disease. Both conserved end residues are trimmed from each CDR3. A row's size may be missing; if present it is once, few, many or a size class.

J gene: TRBJ2-7
V gene: TRBV11-2
clone size: .
CDR3 length: 13
CDR3 protein: ASSLGTGLSYEQY

J gene: TRBJ1-5
V gene: TRBV11-2
clone size: .
CDR3 length: 12
CDR3 protein: ASSLERSNQPQH

J gene: TRBJ1-1
V gene: TRBV7-9
clone size: .
CDR3 length: 11
CDR3 protein: ASTPTMNTEAF

J gene: TRBJ2-3
V gene: TRBV9
clone size: .
CDR3 length: 13
CDR3 protein: ASSVGSFGPDTQY

J gene: TRBJ2-7
V gene: TRBV13
clone size: .
CDR3 length: 13
CDR3 protein: ASSLKGLAGYEQY

J gene: TRBJ1-1
V gene: TRBV19
clone size: .
CDR3 length: 13
CDR3 protein: ASSNGREANTEAF

J gene: TRBJ1-1
V gene: TRBV4-1
clone size: once
CDR3 length: 13
CDR3 protein: ASSLTGGSNTEAF

J gene: TRBJ2-7
V gene: TRBV13
clone size: .
CDR3 length: 13
CDR3 protein: ASSLAGTGPYEQY

J gene: TRBJ2-4
V gene: TRBV4-3
clone size: .
CDR3 length: 16
CDR3 protein: ASSQGLAGGVAKNIQY

J gene: TRBJ1-6
V gene: TRBV13
clone size: .
CDR3 length: 13
CDR3 protein: ASSPRGRANSPLH

J gene: TRBJ2-7
V gene: TRBV14
clone size: .
CDR3 length: 13
CDR3 protein: ASSQRTGGTYEQY

J gene: TRBJ1-2
V gene: TRBV28
clone size: .
CDR3 length: 11
CDR3 protein: ASSQTGRYGYT

J gene: TRBJ2-7
V gene: TRBV2
clone size: .
CDR3 length: 9
CDR3 protein: ASTQTYEQY

J gene: TRBJ2-7
V gene: TRBV5-1
clone size: .
CDR3 length: 12
CDR3 protein: ASSLGQGASEQY

J gene: TRBJ2-3
V gene: TRBV19
clone size: .
CDR3 length: 12
CDR3 protein: ATEWVAGADTQY

J gene: TRBJ1-1
V gene: TRBV4-1
clone size: .
CDR3 length: 13
CDR3 protein: ASSQDVGTADEAF

J gene: TRBJ2-5
V gene: TRBV9
clone size: .
CDR3 length: 12
CDR3 protein: ASSVGFGEETQY

J gene: TRBJ2-1
V gene: TRBV24-1
clone size: .
CDR3 length: 14
CDR3 protein: ATSRSGSGRFNEQF

J gene: TRBJ1-4
V gene: TRBV20-1
clone size: .
CDR3 length: 8
CDR3 protein: SAPYEKLL

J gene: TRBJ2-1
V gene: TRBV4-3
clone size: .
CDR3 length: 12
CDR3 protein: ASSQGAGYNEQF

J gene: TRBJ2-3
V gene: TRBV7-3
clone size: .
CDR3 length: 12
CDR3 protein: ASSLGQGLDTQY

J gene: TRBJ2-2
V gene: TRBV10-3
clone size: once
CDR3 length: 12
CDR3 protein: AISGGLNTGELF

J gene: TRBJ1-1
V gene: TRBV11-2
clone size: .
CDR3 length: 12
CDR3 protein: ASSLGLRGAEAF

J gene: TRBJ2-1
V gene: TRBV24-1
clone size: .
CDR3 length: 13
CDR3 protein: ATSDSGLAGAEQF

J gene: TRBJ1-4
V gene: TRBV4-3
clone size: once
CDR3 length: 13
CDR3 protein: ASSQFRAPNEKLL

J gene: TRBJ2-3
V gene: TRBV3-1/TRBV3-2
clone size: .
CDR3 length: 14
CDR3 protein: ASSQDRQRGTDTQY

J gene: TRBJ2-3
V gene: TRBV9
clone size: .
CDR3 length: 13
CDR3 protein: ASSVGTSGSNTQY

J gene: TRBJ1-4
V gene: TRBV30
clone size: .
CDR3 length: 12
CDR3 protein: AWSVLRGDEKLF

J gene: TRBJ2-1
V gene: TRBV7-6
clone size: once
CDR3 length: 12
CDR3 protein: ASSFRAGVNEQF

J gene: TRBJ2-2
V gene: TRBV4-2
clone size: .
CDR3 length: 13
CDR3 protein: ASSQAGGSAGELF

J gene: TRBJ2-5
V gene: TRBV18
clone size: .
CDR3 length: 13
CDR3 protein: ASSPVLAGEETQY

J gene: TRBJ2-3
V gene: TRBV30
clone size: .
CDR3 length: 13
CDR3 protein: AWSQEREWADTQY

J gene: TRBJ2-1
V gene: TRBV27
clone size: .
CDR3 length: 11
CDR3 protein: ATRPGGYNEQF

J gene: TRBJ1-1
V gene: TRBV7-9
clone size: .
CDR3 length: 9
CDR3 protein: ASSAGFEAF

J gene: TRBJ1-2
V gene: TRBV27
clone size: .
CDR3 length: 12
CDR3 protein: ASSETGGGYGYT

J gene: TRBJ2-4
V gene: TRBV10-3
clone size: .
CDR3 length: 14
CDR3 protein: AINRPGEGVLGIQY

J gene: TRBJ2-7
V gene: TRBV19
clone size: .
CDR3 length: 12
CDR3 protein: ASSISGAPYEQY

J gene: TRBJ1-5
V gene: TRBV28
clone size: .
CDR3 length: 14
CDR3 protein: ASSSGTAYSNQPQH

J gene: TRBJ2-2
V gene: TRBV13
clone size: .
CDR3 length: 11
CDR3 protein: ASSLGAAGELF

J gene: TRBJ1-2
V gene: TRBV5-6
clone size: .
CDR3 length: 13
CDR3 protein: ASSLGTQGARGYT

J gene: TRBJ2-6
V gene: TRBV28
clone size: .
CDR3 length: 14
CDR3 protein: ASSLWGASGANVLT

J gene: TRBJ2-3
V gene: TRBV7-2
clone size: .
CDR3 length: 12
CDR3 protein: ASSLDLSTDTQY

J gene: TRBJ2-1
V gene: TRBV28
clone size: .
CDR3 length: 14
CDR3 protein: ASRRAGGGYNNEQF

J gene: TRBJ1-1
V gene: TRBV7-2
clone size: .
CDR3 length: 13
CDR3 protein: ASSLVAGGNTEAF

J gene: TRBJ2-1
V gene: TRBV24-1
clone size: .
CDR3 length: 14
CDR3 protein: ATSDLPRGTDNEQF

J gene: TRBJ2-1
V gene: TRBV9
clone size: .
CDR3 length: 13
CDR3 protein: ASSGTGEIYNEQF

J gene: TRBJ2-3
V gene: TRBV25-1
clone size: once
CDR3 length: 14
CDR3 protein: ASSDSWLRSTDTQY

J gene: TRBJ1-3
V gene: TRBV5-1
clone size: .
CDR3 length: 12
CDR3 protein: ASSLEGDGNTIY

J gene: TRBJ2-5
V gene: TRBV30
clone size: .
CDR3 length: 11
CDR3 protein: AWRGAPEETQY

J gene: TRBJ1-2
V gene: TRBV29-1
clone size: .
CDR3 length: 14
CDR3 protein: SVEAQGPPYSYGYT

J gene: TRBJ2-3
V gene: TRBV2
clone size: .
CDR3 length: 14
CDR3 protein: ASTPGTTPSTDTQY

J gene: TRBJ2-2
V gene: TRBV7-2
clone size: once
CDR3 length: 13
CDR3 protein: ASSWTSGSDGELF